This TCR beta chain was profiled in a study of OX40 agonist ivuxolimab in advanced cancers. Across the study: Enrolled patients in dose escalation had cancers that were hepatocellular carcinoma, melanoma, renal cell or head and neck cancer.

Libraries were prepared by immunoSEQ multiplex PCR; TCRdb keeps only in-frame clonotypes and omits some of them. This sample carries 50,000 or so clones, about 83% of them seen once, and the ten largest clones take around 15%. V was trimmed by 0 bases and J by 4 bases, leaving 7 bases between them. The CDR3 contains 14 residues. The germline CDR1 and CDR2 sequences are MGHRA and YSYEKL. This sequence was found in an adult with an advanced solid tumor such as melanoma, head and neck, liver or kidney cancer. Material: CD4+ or CD8+ T cells sorted from blood, obtained in a trial of the OX40 agonist ivuxolimab. The chain joins TRBV4-1 to TRBJ1-5, with D uncertain. The DNA for the CDR3 is TGCGCCAGCAGCCAAGATCCCGCGAATCAGCCCCAGCATTTT. This translates into CASSQDPANQPQHF.